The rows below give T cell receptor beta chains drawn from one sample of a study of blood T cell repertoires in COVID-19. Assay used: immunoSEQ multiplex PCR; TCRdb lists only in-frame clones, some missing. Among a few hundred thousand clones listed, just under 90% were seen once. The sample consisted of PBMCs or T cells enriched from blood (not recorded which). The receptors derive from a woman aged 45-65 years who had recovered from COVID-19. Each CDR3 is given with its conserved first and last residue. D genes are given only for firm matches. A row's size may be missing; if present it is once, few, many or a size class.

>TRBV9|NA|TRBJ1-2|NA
CASSSPGAYGYTF
TGTGCCAGCAGCTCCCCAGGGGCCTATGGCTACACCTTC
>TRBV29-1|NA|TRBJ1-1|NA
CSAITGMNTEAFF
TGCAGCGCCATAACAGGGATGAACACTGAAGCTTTCTTT
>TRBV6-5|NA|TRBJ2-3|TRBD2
CASSLAGSTDTQYF
TGTGCCAGCAGCTTAGCGGGGAGCACAGATACGCAGTATTTT
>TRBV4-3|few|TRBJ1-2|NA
CASSQDYELGGYTF
TGCGCCAGCAGCCAAGATTATGAGCTAGGAGGCTACACCTTC
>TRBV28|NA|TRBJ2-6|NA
CASSFAGRGANVLTF
TGTGCCAGCAGTTTCGCGGGCCGGGGGGCCAACGTCCTGACTTTC
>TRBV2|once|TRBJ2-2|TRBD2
CASIQSVAGLMTGELFF
TGTGCCAGCATACAGTCCGTAGCGGGGTTGATGACCGGGGAGCTGTTTTTT
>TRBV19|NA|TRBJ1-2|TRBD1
CASSSDRGNNYGYTF
TGTGCCAGTAGCTCCGACAGGGGAAATAACTATGGCTACACCTTC
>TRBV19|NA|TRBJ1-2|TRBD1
CASSSDRGHGYTF
TGTGCCAGTAGTAGCGACAGGGGGCATGGCTACACCTTC
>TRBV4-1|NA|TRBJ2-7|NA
CASSSVGYEQYF
TGCGCCAGCAGCTCGGTCGGGTACGAGCAGTACTTC
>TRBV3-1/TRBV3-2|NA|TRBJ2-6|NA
CASRDTNSGANVLTF
TGTGCCAGCAGGGACACCAACTCTGGGGCCAACGTCCTGACTTTC
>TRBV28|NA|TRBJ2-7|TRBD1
CASSPTRQGTYEQYF
TGTGCCAGCAGCCCCACTCGACAGGGGACCTACGAGCAGTACTTC
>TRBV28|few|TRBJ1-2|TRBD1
CASQTGPEGYTF
TGTGCCAGTCAGACAGGGCCTGAGGGCTACACCTTC
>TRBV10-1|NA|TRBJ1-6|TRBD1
CASRYKRDRGNSPLHF
TGCGCCAGCAGATATAAACGGGACAGGGGCAATTCACCCCTCCACTTT
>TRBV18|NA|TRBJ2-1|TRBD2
CASSPGLAGTNEQFF
TGTGCCAGCTCACCAGGACTAGCGGGGACCAATGAGCAGTTCTTC
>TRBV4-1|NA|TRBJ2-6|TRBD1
CASSQVALTGVGLSGANVLTF
TGCGCCAGCAGCCAAGTAGCCCTGACAGGGGTCGGGCTTTCTGGGGCCAACGTCCTGACTTTC
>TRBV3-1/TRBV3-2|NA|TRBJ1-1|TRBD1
CASSQDGGGRSTEAFF
TGTGCCAGCAGCCAAGATGGAGGGGGCCGGAGTACTGAAGCTTTCTTT
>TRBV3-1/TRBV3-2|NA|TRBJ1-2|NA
CASSQGGDNYGYTF
TGTGCCAGCAGCCAAGGGGGCGATAACTATGGCTACACCTTC
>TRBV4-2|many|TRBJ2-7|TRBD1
CASSQEGDSSYEQYF
TGTGCCAGCAGCCAAGAGGGGGACAGCTCCTACGAGCAGTACTTC
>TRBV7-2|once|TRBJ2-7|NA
CASSLEHNEAYEQYF
TGTGCCAGCAGCTTAGAACACAACGAAGCCTACGAGCAGTACTTC
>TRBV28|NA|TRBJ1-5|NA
CASSPGGGRGQPQHF
TGTGCCAGCAGTCCTGGGGGGGGAAGAGGTCAGCCCCAGCATTTT